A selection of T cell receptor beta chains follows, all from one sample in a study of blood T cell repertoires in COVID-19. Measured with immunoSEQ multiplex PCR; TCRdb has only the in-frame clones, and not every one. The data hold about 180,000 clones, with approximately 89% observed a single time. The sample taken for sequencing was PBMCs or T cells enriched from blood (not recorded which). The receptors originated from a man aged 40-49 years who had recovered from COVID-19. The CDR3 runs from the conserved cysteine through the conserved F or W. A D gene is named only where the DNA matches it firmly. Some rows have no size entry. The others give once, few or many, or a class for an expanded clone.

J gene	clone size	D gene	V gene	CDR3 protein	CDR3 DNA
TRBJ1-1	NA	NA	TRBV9	CASSVHSNTEAFF	TGTGCCAGCAGCGTCCACAGTAACACTGAAGCTTTCTTT
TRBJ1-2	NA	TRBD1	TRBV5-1	CASSEQTGWEGYTF	TGCGCCAGCAGCGAACAGACAGGGTGGGAAGGCTACACCTTC
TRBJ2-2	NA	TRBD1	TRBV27	CASSALGTGNGELFF	TGTGCCAGCAGTGCCCTCGGGACAGGGAACGGGGAGCTGTTTTTT
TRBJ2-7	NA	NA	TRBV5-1	CASSLDRSYEQYF	TGCGCCAGCAGCTTGGACAGGTCCTACGAGCAGTACTTC
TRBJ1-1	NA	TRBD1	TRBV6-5	CASSDKTGKAFF	TGTGCCAGCAGCGACAAGACAGGGAAAGCTTTCTTT
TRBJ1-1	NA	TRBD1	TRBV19	CASRVQGAATEAFF	TGTGCCAGTAGGGTTCAGGGGGCGGCCACTGAAGCTTTCTTT
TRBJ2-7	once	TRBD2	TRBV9	CASSVELAGAQEQYF	TGTGCCAGCAGCGTAGAACTAGCGGGAGCTCAAGAGCAGTACTTC
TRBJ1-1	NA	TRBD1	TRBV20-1	CSASLTGAGTEAFF	TGCAGTGCTAGTCTAACAGGGGCTGGGACTGAAGCTTTCTTT
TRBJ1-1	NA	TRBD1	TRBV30	CAWAYRGKGTEAFF	TGTGCCTGGGCCTACAGGGGTAAAGGGACTGAAGCTTTCTTT
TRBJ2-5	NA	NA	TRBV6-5	CASSYIRGNQETQYF	TGTGCCAGCAGTTACATCCGGGGAAACCAAGAGACCCAGTACTTC
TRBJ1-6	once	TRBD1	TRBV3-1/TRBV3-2	CASSQDPHRGGLSYNSPLHF	TGTGCCAGCAGCCAAGATCCGCACAGGGGGGGACTCTCCTATAATTCACCCCTCCACTTT
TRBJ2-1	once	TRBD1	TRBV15	CATSGYSGTGVYNEQFF	TGTGCCACCAGCGGATACTCCGGGACAGGTGTCTACAATGAGCAGTTCTTC
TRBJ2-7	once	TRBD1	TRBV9	CASSVGRTGFGEQYF	TGTGCCAGCAGCGTAGGGAGGACAGGGTTCGGCGAGCAGTACTTC
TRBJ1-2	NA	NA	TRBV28	CASSLGGGYGYTF	TGTGCCAGCAGTTTAGGGGGGGGCTATGGCTACACCTTC
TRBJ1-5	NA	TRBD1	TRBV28	CASRPRQGGHQPQHF	TGTGCCAGCAGGCCCAGACAGGGCGGTCATCAGCCCCAGCATTTT
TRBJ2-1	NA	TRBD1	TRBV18	CASSPGTGPGNEQFF	TGTGCCAGCTCACCAGGGACAGGCCCCGGGAATGAGCAGTTCTTC
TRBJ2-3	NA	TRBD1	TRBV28	CASSLRAGGLGDTQYF	TGTGCCAGCAGTTTAAGGGCAGGGGGCTTGGGAGATACGCAGTATTTT
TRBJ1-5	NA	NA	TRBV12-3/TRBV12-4	CASSSPGQPQHF	TGTGCCAGCAGTTCACCCGGTCAGCCCCAGCATTTT
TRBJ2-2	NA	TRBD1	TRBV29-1	CSVPGQTTGELFF	TGCAGCGTTCCGGGACAGACCACCGGGGAGCTGTTTTTT
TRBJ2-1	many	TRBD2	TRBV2	CASILPSGGTYNEQFF	TGTGCCAGCATACTCCCGAGCGGGGGGACCTACAATGAGCAGTTCTTC
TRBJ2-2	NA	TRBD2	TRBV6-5	CASSPGREAGELFF	TGTGCCAGCAGTCCTGGGCGGGAGGCCGGGGAGCTGTTTTTT
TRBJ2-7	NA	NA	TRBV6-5	CASSYGTINYEQYF	TGTGCCAGCAGTTACGGGACAATAAATTACGAGCAGTACTTC
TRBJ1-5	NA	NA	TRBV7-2	CASSSGVGNQPQHF	TGTGCCAGCAGCTCAGGGGTGGGCAATCAGCCCCAGCATTTT
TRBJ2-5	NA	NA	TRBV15	CATSRSPLARSETQYF	TGTGCCACCAGCAGAAGTCCTCTAGCCCGTTCGGAGACCCAGTACTTC
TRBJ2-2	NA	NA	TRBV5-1	CASSLAVGDTGELFF	TGCGCCAGCAGCTTGGCGGTAGGGGACACCGGGGAGCTGTTTTTT